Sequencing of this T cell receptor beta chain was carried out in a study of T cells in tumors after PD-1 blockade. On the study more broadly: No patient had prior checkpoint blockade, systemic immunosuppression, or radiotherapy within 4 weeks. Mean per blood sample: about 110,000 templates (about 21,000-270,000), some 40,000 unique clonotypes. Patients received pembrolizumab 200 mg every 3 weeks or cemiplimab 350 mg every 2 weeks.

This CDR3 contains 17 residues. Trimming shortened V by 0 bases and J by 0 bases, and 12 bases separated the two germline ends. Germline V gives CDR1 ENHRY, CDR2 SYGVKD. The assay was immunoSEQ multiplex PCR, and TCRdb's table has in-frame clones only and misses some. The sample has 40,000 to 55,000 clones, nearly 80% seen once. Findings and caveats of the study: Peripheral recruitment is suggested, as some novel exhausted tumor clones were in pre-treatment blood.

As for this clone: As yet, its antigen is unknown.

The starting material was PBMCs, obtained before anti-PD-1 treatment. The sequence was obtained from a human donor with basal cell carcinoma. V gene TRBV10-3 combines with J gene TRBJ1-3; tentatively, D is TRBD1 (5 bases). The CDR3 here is CAISESTRGGSGNTIYF. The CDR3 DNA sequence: TGTGCCATCAGTGAGTCGACTCGGGGGGGCTCTGGAAACACCATATATTTT.